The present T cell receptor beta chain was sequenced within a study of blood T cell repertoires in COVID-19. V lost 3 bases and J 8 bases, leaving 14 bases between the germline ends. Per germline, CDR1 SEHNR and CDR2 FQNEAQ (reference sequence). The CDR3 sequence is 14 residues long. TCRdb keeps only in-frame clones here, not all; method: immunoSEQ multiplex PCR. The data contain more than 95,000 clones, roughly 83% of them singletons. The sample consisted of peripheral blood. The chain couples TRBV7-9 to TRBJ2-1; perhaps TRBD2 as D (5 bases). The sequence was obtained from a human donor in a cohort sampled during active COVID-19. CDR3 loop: CASSLVGGQHEQFF. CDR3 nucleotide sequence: TGTGCCAGCAGCTTGGTGGGCGGGCAGCATGAGCAGTTCTTC.